One and the same sample provided the 27 T cell receptor beta chains below, sequenced in a study of OX40 agonist ivuxolimab in advanced cancers. Clones were sequenced by immunoSEQ multiplex PCR, and TCRdb holds only the in-frame ones, with some missing. The sample carries more than 45,000 clones, roughly 86% recorded once. This material consisted of CD4+ or CD8+ T cells sorted from blood, taken in a trial of the OX40 agonist ivuxolimab. The receptor source for this set is an adult with an advanced solid tumor such as melanoma, head and neck, liver or kidney cancer.

The rearrangement links TRBV7-9 to TRBJ2-7; D gene ambiguous. The CDR3 contains 17 residues. V lost 1 base and J lost 2, with 18 bases in between. The germline V gene encodes CDR1 SEHNR and CDR2 FQNEAQ (reference sequence). CDR3 residues: CASSLDSWRFTTYEQYF. Written as DNA, the CDR3 is TGTGCCAGCAGCTTAGACAGTTGGCGCTTTACGACCTACGAGCAGTACTTC.

This clone came up once. This chain connects TRBV5-1 to TRBJ2-5; D is undetermined. The germline CDR1 and CDR2 sequences are SGHRS and YFSETQ. The CDR3 is 14 amino acids. Trimming removed 5 bases at V and 2 bases at J, with 13 bases between. CDR3 loop: CASRGNAVQETQYF. CDR3 DNA sequence: TGCGCCAGCAGAGGGAACGCGGTACAAGAGACCCAGTACTTC. Full variable domain (outside the CDR3, taken from reference TRBV5-1 and TRBJ2-5): KAGVTQTPRYLIKTRGQQVTLSCSPISGHRSVSWYQQTPGQGLQFLFEYFSETQRNKGNFPGRFSGRQFSNSRSEMNVSTLELGDSALYLCASRGNAVQETQYFGPGTRLLVL.

The chain has TRBV19 and TRBJ1-2; 7 bases are a match to TRBD1. This CDR3 has 15 residues. The germline V gene has CDR1 LNHDA and CDR2 SQIVND (reference sequence). The V gene end was trimmed by 2 bases and the J gene end by 0 bases; junction bases not matched to a gene: 3. The CDR3: CASSIPGQANYGYTF. CDR3 DNA sequence: TGTGCCAGTAGTATACCCGGACAGGCTAACTATGGCTACACCTTC. Variable domain in full (rest from reference TRBV19 and TRBJ1-2): DGGITQSPKYLFRKEGQNVTLSCEQNLNHDAMYWYRQDPGQGLRLIYYSQIVNDFQKGDIAEGYSVSREKKESFPLTVTSAQKNPTAFYLCASSIPGQANYGYTFGSGTRLTVV.

This chain uses TRBV6-5 with TRBJ1-3; 9 bases match TRBD1. Losses at the gene ends were 4 bases for V and 4 bases for J; bases not matched to a gene: 5. Germline-derived CDR1 and CDR2 are MNHEY and SVGAGI. The CDR3 is 15 residues long. CDR3 sequence (DNA): TGTGCCAGCAGTTGGGACAGGGATCCGGGAAACACCATATATTTT. Its protein product is CASSWDRDPGNTIYF.

The J gene is TRBJ2-1, the V gene TRBV7-2; D may be TRBD2 (6 bases). The V end lost 0 bases, the J end lost 12 bases, and 9 bases lay between the germline ends. Germline V gene data show CDR1 as SGHTA and CDR2 as FQGNSA. This CDR3 is 12 amino acids long. In DNA, the CDR3 is TGTGCCAGCAGCTTAGCACTGGGGGGGCAGTTCTTC. Translation: CASSLALGGQFF.

The CDR3 is CATYPGAAGNTIYF. CDR3 DNA: TGTGCCACCTATCCAGGGGCAGCTGGAAACACCATATATTTT. The gene calls are TRBV6-1 and TRBJ1-3, with D perhaps matching TRBD1 (6 bases). The germline V and J ends were trimmed by 10 bases and 2 bases, with 15 bases remaining between them. The CDR3 runs 14 residues. CDR1 and CDR2 from the germline V gene are MNHNS and SASEGT.

In DNA form, the CDR3 reads TGTGCCAGCACGCCGGGTGGAAACACCATATATTTT. It specifies CASTPGGNTIYF. The chain has TRBV6-6 and TRBJ1-3, with no clear D. Germline CDR1 is MNHNY and CDR2 is SVGAGI (reference sequence). Deletions cut 7 bases from V and 3 bases from J, with 7 bases between. The CDR3 runs 12 residues.

This chain connects TRBV6-5 to TRBJ1-2; no firm D call. Trimming took 6 bases from V and 8 from J, leaving 19 bases between them. This CDR3 has 14 residues. CDR1 MNHEY and CDR2 SVGAGI come from the germline V gene. CDR3 nucleotides: TGTGCCAGCAGAACCGAAGGCAGGACTGGGGGCTACACCTTC. Its protein is CASRTEGRTGGYTF.

This rearrangement joins TRBV5-4 to TRBJ1-2; D may be TRBD1 (5 bases). Trimming removed 4 bases at V and 0 bases at J, with 13 bases between. This CDR3 contains 15 residues. Looked up from germline, CDR1 is SGHNT and CDR2 is YYREEE (reference sequence). CDR3 DNA: TGTGCCAGCAGCCCGGTGGGGCGGACTAACTATGGCTACACCTTC. It specifies CASSPVGRTNYGYTF.

The genes are TRBV6-1 and TRBJ2-5, with D unresolved. Germline-derived CDR1 and CDR2 are MNHNS and SASEGT. The CDR3 is 13 residues long. V was shortened by 4 bases and J by 5 bases, with 11 bases between the two germline ends. This CDR3 reads CASSVGFGETQYF. DNA of the CDR3: TGTGCCAGCAGTGTGGGTTTTGGGGAGACCCAGTACTTC.

In its sample, this clone was seen once. The rearrangement links TRBV28 to TRBJ1-2; D ambiguous. CDR3 length: 15 amino acids. Trimming removed 3 bases at V and 4 bases at J, with 15 bases between. CDR1 is MDHEN and CDR2 is SYDVKM in the germline V gene. CDR3 sequence (DNA): TGTGCCAGCAGTTTCGTCTCCACTTCCGTCTATGGCTACACCTTC. It translates to CASSFVSTSVYGYTF.

Comments on this clone: Other DNA sequences of this sample code for an identical CDR3. This chain links TRBV9 with TRBJ2-1; 9 nucleotides match TRBD2. The CDR3 has 15 amino acids. V lost 2 bases and J lost 4; bases outside the gene matches: 4. From germline, CDR1 is SGDLS and CDR2 YYNGEE. CDR3 protein: CASSVAGGPYNEQFF. The DNA for the CDR3 is TGTGCCAGCAGCGTTGCGGGGGGGCCTTACAATGAGCAGTTCTTC.

V is TRBV7-3 and J is TRBJ1-1; the D is unclear. The germline CDR1 and CDR2 sequences are SGHTA and FQGTGA. Trimming left V 5 bases short and J 3 bases short, with 13 bases between. This CDR3 has 14 residues. The CDR3 loop is CASSLLNGDTEAFF. The CDR3 DNA reads TGTGCCAGCAGCCTATTAAACGGGGACACTGAAGCTTTCTTT. The full variable domain, with the rest looked up from reference TRBV7-3 and TRBJ1-1, is GAGVSQTPSNKVTEKGKYVELRCDPISGHTALYWYRQSLGQGPEFLIYFQGTGAADDSGLPNDRFFAVRPEGSVSTLKIQRTERGDSAVYLCASSLLNGDTEAFFGQGTRLTVV.

This clone was seen only once. Other DNA sequences in the sample encode the same CDR3. The chain combines TRBV18 with TRBJ1-5; D gene uncertain. CDR3 length: 13 residues. Trimming stripped 3 bases from V and 5 bases from J, with 8 bases between. Germline V gene data show CDR1 as KGHSH and CDR2 as LQKENI. The CDR3 nucleotides are TGTGCCAGCTCACCGGGGAGGGATCAGCCCCAGCATTTT. This gives the protein CASSPGRDQPQHF.

The chain recombines TRBV5-1 with TRBJ1-2; D is possibly TRBD1 (6 bases). V lost 4 bases, J lost 3 bases, and 19 bases lay in between. CDR3 length: 16 residues. CDR1 and CDR2 from the germline V gene are SGHRS and YFSETQ. The CDR3 DNA reads TGCGCCAGCAGCCCGTTCACAGGGAGGGTGGACTATGGCTACACCTTC. Translated, it gives CASSPFTGRVDYGYTF. The variable domain in full, completed from reference TRBV5-1 and TRBJ1-2, reads KAGVTQTPRYLIKTRGQQVTLSCSPISGHRSVSWYQQTPGQGLQFLFEYFSETQRNKGNFPGRFSGRQFSNSRSEMNVSTLELGDSALYLCASSPFTGRVDYGYTFGSGTRLTVV.

This clone was seen just once. The chain is built from TRBV5-1 and TRBJ1-5; D unclear. Germline values: CDR1 SGHRS, CDR2 YFSETQ. V lost 0 bases, J lost 3 bases, and 10 bases lay in between. The CDR3 loop spans 15 amino acids. CDR3 sequence reads: CASSLDFGYNQPQHF. The CDR3 region has the DNA TGCGCCAGCAGCTTGGATTTCGGGTACAATCAGCCCCAGCATTTT.

This chain's CDR3 is CASTSPTARSGRAYNEQFF. CDR3 bases: TGTGCCAGTACCTCGCCGACGGCCCGGAGCGGGAGGGCCTACAATGAGCAGTTCTTC. This chain uses TRBV19 with TRBJ2-1, with TRBD2 matching over 10 bases. The CDR3 is 19 amino acids. After removal of 7 bases from V and 2 bases from J, the junction contained 17 bases not matched to a gene. Germline CDR1 reads LNHDA; CDR2 reads SQIVND (reference sequence).

The J gene is TRBJ2-3, the V gene TRBV5-1, with D unclear. Trimming stripped 2 bases from V and 2 bases from J, with 12 bases between. This CDR3 is built from 15 residues. Germline V gives CDR1 SGHRS, CDR2 YFSETQ. CDR3 DNA sequence: TGCGCCAGCAGCTTACTCCCTCAGTCCACAGATACGCAGTATTTT. Translating it yields CASSLLPQSTDTQYF. Supplemented by reference TRBV5-1 and TRBJ2-3, the full variable domain reads KAGVTQTPRYLIKTRGQQVTLSCSPISGHRSVSWYQQTPGQGLQFLFEYFSETQRNKGNFPGRFSGRQFSNSRSEMNVSTLELGDSALYLCASSLLPQSTDTQYFGPGTRLTVL.

The rearrangement links TRBV6-5 to TRBJ2-5; maybe TRBD2 (6 bases). The germline CDR1 and CDR2 sequences are MNHEY and SVGAGI. V lost 2 bases to trimming and J lost 2 bases, with 12 bases between them. The CDR3 is 15 residues long. The CDR3 region is CASSYTSGVQETQYF. CDR3 coding DNA: TGTGCCAGCAGTTACACTTCGGGGGTGCAAGAGACCCAGTACTTC.

The CDR3 sequence: CASSALTGGGNQPQHF. The CDR3, as DNA: TGTGCCAGCAGTGCCCTGACAGGGGGAGGCAATCAGCCCCAGCATTTT. The chain joins TRBV6-1 to TRBJ1-5; 9 bases are shared with TRBD1. Germline V lookup: CDR1 MNHNS, CDR2 SASEGT. This CDR3 is built from 16 residues. Trimming took 4 bases from V and 2 from J; bases not matched to a gene: 6.

Only a few counts were recorded for this clone. The genes are TRBV5-1 and TRBJ2-7; D not certain. There are 15 residues in the CDR3. With 5 bases removed from V and 0 bases from J, the gap between germline ends came to 15 bases. CDR1 is SGHRS, CDR2 YFSETQ, per germline. The CDR3 loop is CASSSDPPSSYEQYF. The DNA for the CDR3 is TGCGCCAGCAGTTCTGATCCACCGAGCTCCTACGAGCAGTACTTC.

A note on this clone: Mismatch with germline at one junction end may stem from a read error. The CDR3 loop is CASCEWAPYNEQFF. CDR3 in DNA: TGTGCCAGCTGTGAGTGGGCTCCCTACAATGAGCAGTTCTTC. This chain links TRBV6-1 with TRBJ2-1; D gene uncertain. Germline V gene data show CDR1 as MNHNS and CDR2 as SASEGT. The CDR3 consists of 14 residues.

This chain joins TRBV5-6 and TRBJ1-6; no definite D call. The CDR3 consists of 15 residues. V was trimmed by 2 bases and J by 3 bases, leaving 9 bases between them. Germline CDR1 and CDR2: SGHDT and YYEEEE. The CDR3 region is CASSFTAYYNSPLHF. The CDR3 DNA reads as TGTGCCAGCAGCTTCACAGCATACTATAATTCACCCCTCCACTTT.

The chain joins TRBV6-1 to TRBJ2-7; maybe TRBD1 (6 bases). The CDR3 runs to 13 residues. From germline, CDR1 is MNHNS and CDR2 SASEGT. The ends were cut back, 4 bases at V and 7 bases at J, with 14 bases in the middle. This CDR3 reads CASSGRGIREQYF. In DNA form, the CDR3 reads TGTGCCAGCAGTGGCAGGGGAATAAGGGAGCAGTACTTC.

The chain is built from TRBV14 and TRBJ2-3; tentatively, D is TRBD1 (5 bases). The CDR3 consists of 14 residues. CDR1 and CDR2 from the germline V gene are SGHDN and FVKESK. The V end lost 0 bases, the J end lost 4 bases, and 8 bases lay between the germline ends. The CDR3 loop reads CASSQDRVADTQYF. In DNA form, the CDR3 reads TGTGCCAGCAGCCAAGACAGGGTCGCAGATACGCAGTATTTT.

This clone was observed a handful of times. J is TRBJ1-2 and V is TRBV2; 8 nucleotides match TRBD1. The CDR3 totals 12 residues. V was pared by 6 bases and J by 5 bases, with 2 bases of the junction left unmatched. Germline V gene sequence: CDR1 SNHLY, CDR2 FYNNEI. This CDR3 is CASRDRGYGYTF. CDR3 nucleotide sequence: TGTGCCAGCAGAGACAGGGGTTATGGCTACACCTTC.

The chain links TRBV5-6 to TRBJ1-1, with D uncertain. This CDR3 is 16 amino acids long. The V end was cut by 3 bases, the J end by 1 base, with 16 bases between. Germline V lookup: CDR1 SGHDT, CDR2 YYEEEE. The CDR3 DNA reads TGTGCCAGCAGCTGGTTTTACTTGGTCCAGAACACTGAAGCTTTCTTT. Translated: CASSWFYLVQNTEAFF. Based on the CDR3 plus reference TRBV5-6 and TRBJ1-1, the full variable domain is DAGVTQSPTHLIKTRGQQVTLRCSPKSGHDTVSWYQQALGQGPQFIFQYYEEEERQRGNFPDRFSGHQFPNYSSELNVNALLLGDSALYLCASSWFYLVQNTEAFFGQGTRLTVV.